This T cell receptor beta chain was obtained from a study of T cell responses to AZD1222 COVID-19 vaccine. On this clone itself: Its antigen is unidentified.

V lost 0 bases, J lost 0 bases, and 5 bases stayed unmatched. Germline lookup yields CDR1 PRHDT and CDR2 FYEKMQ (reference sequence). The CDR3 is made up of 17 amino acids. The data were produced by immunoSEQ multiplex PCR, yet TCRdb's version contains in-frame clones alone and is incomplete. The sample shows 20,000 to 25,000 clones, 82% of them seen only once. Whole-study results and caveats: The reported proportion of spike-specific TCRs targeting unmutated variant regions was nearly half.

Sequenced here: peripheral blood, sampled on day 0 of AZD1222 vaccination. The clonotype was recovered from an adult in good health. This chain connects TRBV13 to TRBJ1-1; the match to TRBD1 covers 9 bases. CDR3 nucleotides: TGTGCCAGCAGCTTAGGCCGGACAGGGGCGGTGAACACTGAAGCTTTCTTT. It specifies CASSLGRTGAVNTEAFF.